Each of the 14 T cell receptor beta chains below was sequenced from the same sample in a study of technical replicates of blood from several donors. This table comes from immunoSEQ multiplex PCR, and its TCRdb copy is limited to in-frame clones, with some not included. The sample gives approximately 53,000 clones, about 96% of which show up once; 0.39% is in the top ten. The sequenced material came from T cells isolated from PBMCs. The source of these receptors is a human donor in good health.

The J gene is TRBJ2-5, the V gene TRBV4-1; no reliable D call. Germline V gives CDR1 MGHRA, CDR2 YSYEKL. Trimming stripped 0 bases from V and 0 bases from J, with 8 bases between. This CDR3 comprises 15 residues. The CDR3 sequence: CASSQDTGYQETQYF. In DNA form, the CDR3 reads TGCGCCAGCAGCCAAGATACCGGGTACCAAGAGACCCAGTACTTC.

The CDR3 sequence is CASRLTGEGGYTF. The DNA of the CDR3 is TGTGCCAGCAGGTTAACAGGGGAAGGCGGCTACACCTTC. This chain joins TRBV28 and TRBJ1-2; 7 bases match TRBD1. From germline, CDR1 is MDHEN and CDR2 SYDVKM. There are 13 residues in the CDR3. Trimming cost V 6 bases and J 8 bases; bases outside gene matches: 9.

The genes are TRBV19 and TRBJ2-1, with D perhaps TRBD2 (5 bases). The CDR3 runs 17 residues. Trimming stripped 0 bases from V and 0 bases from J, with 12 bases between. Germline V gene lookup returns CDR1 LNHDA and CDR2 SQIVND (reference sequence). The CDR3 sequence: CASSIDPAEVSYNEQFF. The CDR3, as DNA: TGTGCCAGTAGTATAGATCCAGCGGAAGTCTCCTACAATGAGCAGTTCTTC. The whole variable domain, filled in from reference TRBV19 and TRBJ2-1, reads DGGITQSPKYLFRKEGQNVTLSCEQNLNHDAMYWYRQDPGQGLRLIYYSQIVNDFQKGDIAEGYSVSREKKESFPLTVTSAQKNPTAFYLCASSIDPAEVSYNEQFFGPGTRLTVL.

The count of this clone is one. The V call is TRBV4-2, the J call TRBJ1-1, with TRBD1 matching 7 bases. The CDR3 extends over 16 amino acids. CDR1 and CDR2 (germline): LGHNA, YNFKEQ. Unmatched junction bases numbered 10, after V lost 3 bases and J lost 3 bases. This CDR3 reads CASSQHYGTVDTEAFF. The CDR3 DNA is TGTGCCAGCAGCCAGCATTACGGGACAGTCGACACTGAAGCTTTCTTT.

The gene calls are TRBV28 and TRBJ1-2, with 8 bases lining up with TRBD1. This CDR3 is built from 14 residues. The J segment lost 2 bases and the V segment lost 6 bases, leaving 5 bases of the junction unmatched. The V gene's germline CDR1 is MDHEN and CDR2 SYDVKM. The CDR3 DNA reads TGTGCCAGCAGACCGGGACAGGAGAACTATGGCTACACCTTC. Protein product: CASRPGQENYGYTF.

The chain recombines TRBV6-4 with TRBJ1-5, with D possibly matching TRBD1 (5 bases). Trimming cost V 3 bases and J 5 bases, with 14 bases left between them. Germline loops: CDR1 MRHNA, CDR2 SNTAGT. This CDR3 spans 15 amino acids. The CDR3 coding sequence is TGTGCCAGCAGTGAATTCGGGAGGGGCGATCAGCCCCAGCATTTT. This encodes CASSEFGRGDQPQHF.

V and J are TRBV19 and TRBJ2-7, with 9 bases fitting TRBD2. Germline CDR1 reads LNHDA; CDR2 reads SQIVND (reference sequence). V dropped 3 bases and J dropped 2; count of bases not matched to a gene: 14. This CDR3 comprises 18 residues. In DNA, the CDR3 is TGTGCCAGTAGTATTGGGCGGGAGGGCCGCGGTAGCACCTACGAGCAGTACTTC. As protein: CASSIGREGRGSTYEQYF.

V and J are TRBV10-1 and TRBJ2-5, with D perhaps matching TRBD1 (5 bases). CDR1 is WNHNN and CDR2 is SYGVQD in the germline V gene (reference sequence). This CDR3 region has 14 residues. V lost 4 bases to trimming and J lost 0 bases, with 9 bases between them. DNA for the CDR3: TGCGCCAGCAGTGCGACAGCAAACCAAGAGACCCAGTACTTC. Translating it yields CASSATANQETQYF.

This clone came up once. The V and J genes are TRBV6-6 and TRBJ1-5, with 8 positions matching TRBD1. The ends lost 7 bases at V and 3 bases at J; junction bases unmatched: 8. CDR3 length: 15 residues. Germline V CDR1 and CDR2: MNHNY, SVGAGI (reference sequence). The CDR3 sequence: CASTTGTGLNQPQHF. The CDR3 nucleotides read TGTGCCAGCACCACCGGGACAGGACTCAATCAGCCCCAGCATTTT.

This clone showed up just once. The chain has TRBV7-6 and TRBJ2-7; TRBD1 agrees at 10 bases. The CDR3 has 14 residues. The V gene's germline CDR1 is SGHVS and CDR2 FNYEAQ. Trimming cost V 4 bases and J 3 bases; bases outside gene matches: 3. CDR3 sequence reads: CASSSGTGDYEQYF. The CDR3 DNA follows: TGTGCCAGCAGCTCCGGGACAGGGGACTACGAGCAGTACTTC.

The V and J genes are TRBV7-3 and TRBJ2-2, with D perhaps matching TRBD2 (5 bases). With 3 bases removed from V and 1 base from J, the gap between germline ends came to 12 bases. Germline V gives CDR1 SGHTA, CDR2 FQGTGA. The length of the CDR3 is 16 residues. CDR3 sequence: CASSFPGSQNTGELFF. CDR3 sequence (DNA): TGTGCCAGCAGCTTCCCGGGATCGCAGAACACCGGGGAGCTGTTTTTT.

This clone has a single count. The chain recombines TRBV7-3 with TRBJ2-1; 9 bases align to TRBD2. V was clipped by 9 bases and J by 3 bases; unmatched bases: 6. The CDR3 runs 14 residues. Germline V gives CDR1 SGHTA, CDR2 FQGTGA. CDR3 nucleotides: TGTGCCAGTCGGGCTAGCGGGATCTACAATGAGCAGTTCTTC. It specifies CASRASGIYNEQFF.

This chain joins TRBV19 and TRBJ1-5; D is possibly TRBD1 (6 bases). V was shortened by 5 bases and J by 4 bases, with 15 bases between the two germline ends. The germline V gene has CDR1 LNHDA and CDR2 SQIVND (reference sequence). This CDR3 has 15 residues. CDR3 DNA sequence: TGTGCCAGTAGTCGAGGTCGGGACACAAATCAGCCCCAGCATTTT. As protein: CASSRGRDTNQPQHF.

This clone was observed once. The chain uses TRBV9 and TRBJ1-2, with a possible D match to TRBD1 (6 bases). The germline CDR1 and CDR2 sequences are SGDLS and YYNGEE. This CDR3 comprises 14 residues. V was pared by 4 bases and J by 12 bases, with 22 bases between. The CDR3 region is CASSTRLEGGGDTF. For the CDR3, the DNA is TGTGCCAGCAGCACCCGCCTGGAGGGGGGAGGGGACACCTTC. The complete variable domain, with remaining parts taken from reference TRBV9 and TRBJ1-2, reads DSGVTQTPKHLITATGQRVTLRCSPRSGDLSVYWYQQSLDQGLQFLIQYYNGEERAKGNILERFSAQQFPDLHSELNLSSLELGDSALYFCASSTRLEGGGDTFGSGTRLTVV.